A single sample gave rise to the 27 T cell receptor beta chains below, sequenced in a study of blood T cell repertoires in COVID-19. Produced via immunoSEQ multiplex PCR; TCRdb's table is partial and in-frame only. The top ten clones hold about 2.2% of a sample with 100,000 to 150,000 clones, around four fifths of them seen once. Material: PBMCs or T cells enriched from blood (not recorded which). Receptor source: a middle-aged man with acute COVID-19.

The chain recombines TRBV5-6 with TRBJ2-2; TRBD2 matches at 7 bases. Unmatched junction bases numbered 6, after V lost 5 bases and J lost 8 bases. The CDR3 is 13 residues long. From germline, CDR1 is SGHDT and CDR2 YYEEEE. For the CDR3, the DNA is TGTGCCAGCAGTTCCGGGACTACGGGGGAGCTGTTTTTT. Protein product: CASSSGTTGELFF.

The rearrangement joins TRBV9 to TRBJ2-1; 15 bases match TRBD2. CDR1 is SGDLS and CDR2 is YYNGEE in the germline V gene. Germline trimming cut 3 bases from V and 8 bases from J; bases unmatched to any gene: 12. The CDR3 spans 18 residues. The CDR3 is CASSARLLGLAGGDEQFF. The CDR3 DNA reads TGTGCCAGCAGCGCCCGACTCCTAGGACTAGCGGGAGGGGATGAGCAGTTCTTC.

The J gene is TRBJ2-1, the V gene TRBV11-3; D uncertain. This CDR3 is 13 amino acids long. Trimming shortened V by 2 bases and J by 10 bases, and 12 bases separated the two germline ends. The germline V gene has CDR1 SGHNT and CDR2 YENEEA. DNA of the CDR3: TGTGCCAGCAGCTTAACACTAAACGGGGAGCAGTTCTTC. Protein product: CASSLTLNGEQFF.

The chain employs TRBV28 and TRBJ1-2, with unresolved D. The CDR3 contains 14 residues. The V and J ends lost 9 bases and 8 bases respectively, with 22 bases between them. Germline CDR1 and CDR2: MDHEN and SYDVKM. CDR3 in amino acids: CASLTPPSLEGYTF. CDR3 bases: TGTGCCAGTCTTACACCCCCCTCCCTTGAAGGCTACACCTTC.

This clone has only a few counts. This chain joins TRBV19 and TRBJ1-1; a possible D gene is TRBD1 (6 bases). V was pared by 7 bases and J by 0 bases, with 12 bases between. Germline CDR1 reads LNHDA; CDR2 reads SQIVND (reference sequence). The CDR3 runs to 14 residues. The CDR3 reads CASTMRGMNTEAFF. In DNA, the CDR3 is TGTGCCAGTACCATGAGGGGGATGAACACTGAAGCTTTCTTT.

J is TRBJ1-5 and V is TRBV19, with 7 bases fitting TRBD1. With V trimmed by 4 bases and J by 5 bases, 11 bases remained unmatched. Germline CDR1 and CDR2: LNHDA and SQIVND (reference sequence). The CDR3 loop spans 16 amino acids. CDR3 region: CASSKRSTGEYQPQHF. CDR3 nucleotides: TGTGCCAGTAGTAAACGATCAACAGGGGAATATCAGCCCCAGCATTTT.

The chain combines TRBV3-1 (or the pseudogene TRBV3-2) with TRBJ1-1; TRBD1 agrees at 7 bases. Germline V lookup: CDR1 LGHDT, CDR2 YNNKEL (reference sequence). The CDR3 length is 15 residues. V shed 6 bases and J 0 bases; nucleotides not matched to a gene: 7. DNA of the CDR3: TGTGCCAGCAGTCCCGGGACAGCTATGAACACTGAAGCTTTCTTT. It encodes CASSPGTAMNTEAFF.

This clone was seen just once. The V call is TRBV14, the J call TRBJ1-2; 8 bases match TRBD1. CDR1 is SGHDN and CDR2 is FVKESK in the germline V gene. This CDR3 has 15 amino acids. With V trimmed by 5 bases and J by 3 bases, 8 bases remained unmatched. The CDR3, as DNA: TGTGCCAGCAGCTACAGACAGGGGCTAGACTATGGCTACACCTTC. It translates to CASSYRQGLDYGYTF.

The V call is TRBV3-1 (or the pseudogene TRBV3-2), the J call TRBJ2-2; D is uncertain. V was clipped by 6 bases and J by 5 bases, with 10 bases between them. The CDR3 loop spans 13 amino acids. CDR1 and CDR2 from the germline V gene are LGHDT and YNNKEL (reference sequence). The CDR3 loop reads CASREQMTGELFF. CDR3 nucleotides: TGTGCCAGCAGGGAACAGATGACCGGGGAGCTGTTTTTT.

Regarding this clone: Other DNA sequences in this sample translate to the same CDR3. V usage is TRBV19 and J usage is TRBJ1-5, with a possible D match to TRBD1 (5 bases). Germline CDR1 and CDR2: LNHDA and SQIVND (reference sequence). The germline V and J ends were trimmed by 3 bases and 0 bases, with 6 bases remaining between them. The CDR3 covers 14 residues. CDR3 in DNA: TGTGCCAGTAGTATTCAGGGTAGCAATCAGCCCCAGCATTTT. It encodes CASSIQGSNQPQHF.

The J gene is TRBJ2-1, the V gene TRBV9; possible D gene TRBD2, 5 bases. Germline V gene lookup returns CDR1 SGDLS and CDR2 YYNGEE. Trimming stripped 4 bases from V and 8 bases from J, with 16 bases between. This CDR3 has 14 amino acids. The chain's CDR3 is CASSSTLIGDEQFF. The CDR3 nucleotides are TGTGCCAGCAGCTCCACCCTGATCGGGGATGAGCAGTTCTTC.

This chain joins TRBV25-1 and TRBJ1-1; TRBD1 is a possible D gene (6 bases). This CDR3 contains 14 residues. V shed 8 bases and J shed 4 bases, with 17 bases lying between them. Germline-derived CDR1 and CDR2 are MGHDK and SYGVNS. For the CDR3, the DNA is TGTGCCAGCGGAAATGACAGGCCGAGCACTGAAGCTTTCTTT. This encodes CASGNDRPSTEAFF.

The CDR3 DNA sequence: TGTGCCAGTAGTATTCCCTCAACTAATGAAAAACTGTTTTTT. As protein: CASSIPSTNEKLFF. V is TRBV19 and J is TRBJ1-4, with D unresolved. The germline V gene has CDR1 LNHDA and CDR2 SQIVND (reference sequence). Deletions cut 3 bases from V and 0 bases from J, with 5 bases between. The CDR3 contains 14 residues.

This rearrangement joins TRBV6-1 to TRBJ1-1; D unresolved. Germline-derived CDR1 and CDR2 are MNHNS and SASEGT. Trimming removed 2 bases from V and 6 bases from J, with 7 bases in between. The CDR3 is 12 residues long. The CDR3 protein is CASSERGPEAFF. The CDR3 nucleotides are TGTGCCAGCAGTGAACGGGGTCCTGAAGCTTTCTTT.

The chain is built from TRBV13 and TRBJ2-7; D is ambiguous. There are 13 residues in the CDR3. V lost 0 bases and J lost 2, with 5 bases in between. Per the germline V gene, CDR1 is PRHDT and CDR2 is FYEKMQ (reference sequence). The CDR3 sequence is CASSLGAPYEQYF. The DNA for the CDR3 is TGTGCCAGCAGCTTAGGAGCCCCCTACGAGCAGTACTTC.

J is TRBJ2-5 and V is TRBV7-3, with 10 nucleotides matching TRBD2. Trimming took 2 bases from V and 5 from J; bases not matched to a gene: 2. Germline lookup yields CDR1 SGHTA and CDR2 FQGTGA. The CDR3 covers 14 residues. The CDR3 DNA reads TGTGCCAGCAGCTTACTAGCGGGAGACGAGACCCAGTACTTC. It encodes CASSLLAGDETQYF. Drawing the rest from reference TRBV7-3 and TRBJ2-5, the complete variable domain is GAGVSQTPSNKVTEKGKYVELRCDPISGHTALYWYRQSLGQGPEFLIYFQGTGAADDSGLPNDRFFAVRPEGSVSTLKIQRTERGDSAVYLCASSLLAGDETQYFGPGTRLLVL.

V is TRBV5-1 and J is TRBJ2-7; 9 bases match TRBD1. The J segment lost 5 bases and the V segment lost 0 bases, leaving 6 bases of the junction unmatched. Germline assignment: CDR1 SGHRS and CDR2 YFSETQ. The CDR3 covers 15 residues. Here the CDR3 reads CASSLGGTGRNEQYF. Here the CDR3 DNA reads TGCGCCAGCAGCTTGGGCGGGACAGGGAGAAACGAGCAGTACTTC.

The genes are TRBV29-1 and TRBJ2-3, with 11 bases matching TRBD2. CDR1 is SQVTM and CDR2 is ANQGSEA in the germline V gene. The trim removed 0 bases at V and 0 bases at J, leaving 14 bases unmatched. The CDR3 totals 20 residues. The chain's CDR3 is CSVEDRIGLAGGFSTDTQYF. The CDR3 DNA sequence: TGCAGCGTTGAAGATCGGATCGGGCTAGCGGGGGGCTTTAGCACAGATACGCAGTATTTT.

The chain uses TRBV6-5 and TRBJ2-1; a weak D match, TRBD2 (6 bases). This CDR3 contains 16 residues. Trimming took off 4 bases at V and 0 bases at J, with 13 bases between the two ends. The germline CDR1 and CDR2 sequences are MNHEY and SVGAGI. CDR3 loop: CASSSLSGGSYNEQFF. The CDR3 DNA is TGTGCCAGCAGTTCCCTTAGCGGAGGCTCCTACAATGAGCAGTTCTTC.

The J gene is TRBJ2-3, the V gene TRBV2, with 8 bases aligning to TRBD2. V was pared by 7 bases and J by 2 bases, with 5 bases of the junction left unmatched. The germline CDR1 and CDR2 sequences are SNHLY and FYNNEI. The CDR3 is 14 amino acids. The CDR3 loop reads CASTLAGTTDTQYF. The CDR3 region has the DNA TGTGCCAGCACCCTAGCGGGTACCACAGATACGCAGTATTTT.

V is TRBV30 and J is TRBJ1-2; D call uncertain. Trimming took 0 bases from V and 8 from J, leaving 16 bases between them. The V gene's germline CDR1 is GTSNPN and CDR2 SVGIG (reference sequence). The CDR3 consists of 14 residues. The chain's CDR3 is CAWSVKVSGGGYTF. In nucleotides, the CDR3 is TGTGCCTGGAGTGTAAAGGTATCGGGAGGAGGCTACACCTTC.

This clone was seen only once. J is TRBJ2-5 and V is TRBV6-5; D is unresolved. This CDR3 is built from 15 residues. Germline V gives CDR1 MNHEY, CDR2 SVGAGI. V was cut by 5 bases and J by 5 bases, with 18 bases left in between. The CDR3 nucleotides are TGTGCCAGCAGTACTCCCCTTAGCCGTCGGGAGACCCAGTACTTC. This sequence encodes CASSTPLSRRETQYF.

The CDR3: CSVEEGPGGNYGYTF. In DNA form, the CDR3 reads TGCAGCGTTGAAGAGGGGCCAGGGGGCAACTATGGCTACACCTTC. The chain has TRBV29-1 and TRBJ1-2; TRBD1 agrees at 8 bases. The junction had 5 bases not matched to a gene; V was cut back by 0 bases and J by 2 bases. The CDR3 runs to 15 residues. Germline CDR1 reads SQVTM; CDR2 reads ANQGSEA.

The genes are TRBV6-5 and TRBJ1-4; D gene uncertain. Trimming pared 6 bases from V and 3 bases from J, leaving 14 bases between. CDR3 length: 15 residues. From germline, CDR1 is MNHEY and CDR2 SVGAGI. The CDR3 DNA reads TGTGCCAGCAGGCCTCACGGAGACCCTAATGAAAAACTGTTTTTT. Amino acid sequence: CASRPHGDPNEKLFF.

The V and J genes are TRBV7-9 and TRBJ1-3, with D possibly TRBD1 on 6 matching bases. The V gene lost 6 bases and the J gene lost 4 bases, with 16 bases spanning the gap. The V gene's germline CDR1 is SEHNR and CDR2 FQNEAQ (reference sequence). The CDR3 contains 15 residues. The CDR3 DNA sequence: TGTGCCAGCAGTCCCGGACAGCCCCAGGGAAACACCATATATTTT. Amino acids: CASSPGQPQGNTIYF.

J is TRBJ1-4 and V is TRBV28, with a weak D call TRBD1 (6 bases). Germline-derived CDR1 and CDR2 are MDHEN and SYDVKM. CDR3 size: 13 residues. Trimming took 5 bases from V and 8 from J, leaving 12 bases between them. This CDR3 is CASSPNRAEKLFF. In DNA form, the CDR3 reads TGTGCCAGCAGTCCCAACAGGGCGGAAAAACTGTTTTTT.

This sequence joins TRBV28 and TRBJ1-1; D perhaps matches TRBD1 (5 bases). The V end lost 5 bases, the J end lost 3 bases, and 10 bases lay between the germline ends. The CDR3 contains 13 residues. Germline CDR1 and CDR2: MDHEN and SYDVKM. DNA of the CDR3: TGTGCCAGCAGTCCCACGACAGACACTGAAGCTTTCTTT. It specifies CASSPTTDTEAFF.